The next 2 T cell receptor beta chains were all read from a single sample in a study of blood T cell repertoires in COVID-19. Sequencing was performed with immunoSEQ multiplex PCR; in TCRdb, only in-frame clones are kept and a portion is missing. The repertoire consists of hundreds of thousands of clones, with roughly 86% occurring once and the leading ten covering about 7.3%. Sequenced material: peripheral blood. These TCRs come from a woman in her 70s with COVID-19, enrolled during active disease.

This sequence joins TRBV18 and TRBJ1-3; D remains unclear. V gave up 2 bases and J gave up 0 bases, with 8 bases separating them. This CDR3 is built from 15 residues. Looked up from germline, CDR1 is KGHSH and CDR2 is LQKENI. As DNA, the CDR3 is TGTGCCAGCTCACCAAGAGGATTCTCTGGAAACACCATATATTTT. Translation gives CASSPRGFSGNTIYF.

The chain links TRBV24-1 to TRBJ2-5; D not certain. V dropped 5 bases and J dropped 4 bases, with 13 bases sitting between them. CDR3 size: 14 residues. CDR1 is KGHDR, CDR2 SFDVKD, per germline. The DNA of the CDR3 is TGTGCCACCAGTGGTCCCCCAACTGGAGAGACCCAGTACTTC. As protein: CATSGPPTGETQYF.